These T cell receptor beta chains were read from a single sample in a study of CD8 T cells in ankylosing spondylitis. TCRdb analysed the 5' RACE reads with MiXCR anew, one entry per CDR3 protein. The table includes more than 150,000 distinct CDR3 sequences, around a sixth detected once. Sequencing used blood, either unsorted or a sorted T cell fraction (not recorded which). Receptors were obtained from a male donor aged 10 to 35 with ankylosing spondylitis or in good health (not recorded which). Each CDR3 is given with its conserved first and last residue. The order of the fields is D gene, V gene, J gene, clone size, CDR3 protein, CDR3 DNA. The D gene is left open where the match is weak. Clone size is given for some rows only: seen once, a few or many times, or a class if the clone is expanded.

D gene: -; V gene: TRBV30; J gene: TRBJ2-7; clone size: -; CDR3 protein: CAWSSDTKEYEQYF; CDR3 DNA: TGTGCCTGGAGCTCTGACACCAAAGAATACGAGCAGTACTTC
D gene: -; V gene: TRBV29-1; J gene: TRBJ2-5; clone size: many; CDR3 protein: CSVLTQETQYF; CDR3 DNA: TGCAGCGTTCTTACTCAAGAGACCCAGTACTTC
D gene: -; V gene: TRBV28; J gene: TRBJ1-1; clone size: many; CDR3 protein: CAIERGRGHTEAFF; CDR3 DNA: TGTGCCATCGAAAGGGGCAGGGGACACACTGAAGCTTTCTTT
D gene: TRBD1; V gene: TRBV28; J gene: TRBJ2-7; clone size: many; CDR3 protein: CASTHSGQGVYEQYF; CDR3 DNA: TGTGCCAGCACCCATTCGGGACAGGGGGTCTACGAGCAGTACTTC
D gene: TRBD2; V gene: TRBV20-1; J gene: TRBJ2-7; clone size: -; CDR3 protein: CSASSAGVREQYF; CDR3 DNA: TGCAGTGCTAGCAGCGCGGGAGTCCGCGAGCAGTACTTC
D gene: -; V gene: TRBV27; J gene: TRBJ2-5; clone size: many; CDR3 protein: CASSLYVQETQYF; CDR3 DNA: TGTGCCAGCAGTTTATACGTCCAAGAGACCCAGTACTTC
D gene: -; V gene: TRBV28; J gene: TRBJ2-1; clone size: few; CDR3 protein: CASSLSPPFSYNEQFF; CDR3 DNA: TGTGCCAGCAGTTTATCGCCTCCTTTCTCCTACAATGAGCAGTTCTTC
D gene: TRBD2; V gene: TRBV6-5; J gene: TRBJ2-5; clone size: many; CDR3 protein: CASSKLAGGQETQYF; CDR3 DNA: TGTGCCAGCAGTAAACTAGCGGGAGGGCAGGAGACCCAGTACTTC
D gene: -; V gene: TRBV9; J gene: TRBJ2-3; clone size: many; CDR3 protein: CASSGTTQYF; CDR3 DNA: TGTGCCAGCAGCGGAACTACGCAGTATTTT
D gene: -; V gene: TRBV12-3/TRBV12-4; J gene: TRBJ1-1; clone size: -; CDR3 protein: CASSLTGKAFF; CDR3 DNA: TGTGCCAGCAGTTTGACGGGAAAAGCTTTCTTT
D gene: TRBD2; V gene: TRBV6-5; J gene: TRBJ2-7; clone size: -; CDR3 protein: CASSSQGLAGSEQYF; CDR3 DNA: TGTGCCAGCAGCTCTCAGGGACTAGCGGGAAGCGAGCAGTACTTC
D gene: -; V gene: TRBV11-2; J gene: TRBJ2-1; clone size: once; CDR3 protein: CASSLTDGGGTEQFF; CDR3 DNA: TGTGCCAGCAGCCTCACGGACGGAGGGGGGACTGAGCAGTTCTTC